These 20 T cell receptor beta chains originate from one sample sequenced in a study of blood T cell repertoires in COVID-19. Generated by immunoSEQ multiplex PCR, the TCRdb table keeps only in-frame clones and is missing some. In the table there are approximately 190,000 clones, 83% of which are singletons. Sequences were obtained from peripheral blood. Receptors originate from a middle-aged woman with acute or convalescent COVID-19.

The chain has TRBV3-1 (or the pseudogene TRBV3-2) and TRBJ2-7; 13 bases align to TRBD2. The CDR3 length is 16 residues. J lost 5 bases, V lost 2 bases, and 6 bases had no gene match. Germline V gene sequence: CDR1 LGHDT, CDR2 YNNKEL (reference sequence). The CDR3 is CASSQHSGLAGNEQYF. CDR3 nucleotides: TGTGCCAGCAGCCAACATTCGGGACTAGCGGGAAACGAGCAGTACTTC.

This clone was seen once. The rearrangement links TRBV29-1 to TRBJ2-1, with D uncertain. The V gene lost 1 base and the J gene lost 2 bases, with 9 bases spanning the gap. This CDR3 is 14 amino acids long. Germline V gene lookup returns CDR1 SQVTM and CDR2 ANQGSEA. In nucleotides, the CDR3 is TGCAGCGTTGAAGTTTTCCAGACCTACAATGAGCAGTTCTTC. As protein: CSVEVFQTYNEQFF.

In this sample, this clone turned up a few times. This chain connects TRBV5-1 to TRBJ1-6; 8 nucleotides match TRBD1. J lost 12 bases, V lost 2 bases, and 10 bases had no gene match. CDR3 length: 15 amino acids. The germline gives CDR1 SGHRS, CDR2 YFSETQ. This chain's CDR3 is CASSFQGATSEPLHF. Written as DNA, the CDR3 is TGCGCCAGCAGCTTTCAGGGGGCAACTTCGGAACCCCTCCACTTT. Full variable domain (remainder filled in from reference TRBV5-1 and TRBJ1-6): KAGVTQTPRYLIKTRGQQVTLSCSPISGHRSVSWYQQTPGQGLQFLFEYFSETQRNKGNFPGRFSGRQFSNSRSEMNVSTLELGDSALYLCASSFQGATSEPLHFGNGTRLTVT.

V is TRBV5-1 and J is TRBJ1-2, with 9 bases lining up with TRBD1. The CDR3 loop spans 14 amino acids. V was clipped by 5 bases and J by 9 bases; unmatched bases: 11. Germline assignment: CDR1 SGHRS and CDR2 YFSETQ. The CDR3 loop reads CASRGDGTGNRYTF. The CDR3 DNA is TGCGCCAGCAGAGGAGATGGGACAGGGAATCGCTACACCTTC.

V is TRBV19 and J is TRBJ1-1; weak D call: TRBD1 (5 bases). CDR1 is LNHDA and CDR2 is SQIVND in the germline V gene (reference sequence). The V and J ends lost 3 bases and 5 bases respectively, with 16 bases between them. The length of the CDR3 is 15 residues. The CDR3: CASSIGTGRNTEAFF. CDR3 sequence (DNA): TGTGCCAGTAGTATTGGTACAGGCCGAAATACTGAAGCTTTCTTT. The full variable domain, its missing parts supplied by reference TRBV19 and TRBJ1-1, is DGGITQSPKYLFRKEGQNVTLSCEQNLNHDAMYWYRQDPGQGLRLIYYSQIVNDFQKGDIAEGYSVSREKKESFPLTVTSAQKNPTAFYLCASSIGTGRNTEAFFGQGTRLTVV.

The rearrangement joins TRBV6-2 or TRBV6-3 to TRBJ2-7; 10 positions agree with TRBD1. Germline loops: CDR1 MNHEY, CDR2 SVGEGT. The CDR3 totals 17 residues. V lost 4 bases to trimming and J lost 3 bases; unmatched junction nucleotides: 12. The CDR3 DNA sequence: TGTGCCAGCAGTTTCAGGACAGGGGGAACGACCGGCTACGAGCAGTACTTC. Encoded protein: CASSFRTGGTTGYEQYF.

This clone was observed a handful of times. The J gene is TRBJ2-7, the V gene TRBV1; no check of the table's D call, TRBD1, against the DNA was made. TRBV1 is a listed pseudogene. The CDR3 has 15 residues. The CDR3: CTSSQTGEFSYEQYF. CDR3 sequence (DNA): TGCACCAGCAGCCAGACAGGGGAGTTTTCCTACGAGCAGTACTTC.

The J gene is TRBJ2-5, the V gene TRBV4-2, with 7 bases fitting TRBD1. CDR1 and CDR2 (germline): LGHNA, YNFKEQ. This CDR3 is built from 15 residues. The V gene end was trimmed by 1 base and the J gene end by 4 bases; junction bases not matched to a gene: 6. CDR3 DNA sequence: TGTGCCAGCAGCCAAGTTAGGGGGCGAGGAGAGACCCAGTACTTC. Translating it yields CASSQVRGRGETQYF.

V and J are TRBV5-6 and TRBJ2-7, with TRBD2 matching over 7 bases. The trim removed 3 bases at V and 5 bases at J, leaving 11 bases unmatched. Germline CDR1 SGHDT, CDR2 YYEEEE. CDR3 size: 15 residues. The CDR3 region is CASSSGWGRADEQYF. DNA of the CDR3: TGTGCCAGCAGCTCCGGTTGGGGGAGGGCTGACGAGCAGTACTTC.

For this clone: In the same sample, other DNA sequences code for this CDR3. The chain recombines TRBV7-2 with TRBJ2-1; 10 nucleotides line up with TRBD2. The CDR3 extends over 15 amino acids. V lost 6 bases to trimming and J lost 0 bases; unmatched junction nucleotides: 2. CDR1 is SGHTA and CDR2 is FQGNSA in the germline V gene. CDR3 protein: CASRLAGSSYNEQFF. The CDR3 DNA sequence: TGTGCCAGCAGACTAGCGGGAAGCTCCTACAATGAGCAGTTCTTC.

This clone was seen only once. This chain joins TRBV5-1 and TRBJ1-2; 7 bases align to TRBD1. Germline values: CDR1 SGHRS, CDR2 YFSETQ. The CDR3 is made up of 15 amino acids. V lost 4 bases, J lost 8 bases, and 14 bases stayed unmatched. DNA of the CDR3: TGCGCCAGCAGCGTTGACAGGGCCGCCCTTTGGGGCTACACCTTC. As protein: CASSVDRAALWGYTF.

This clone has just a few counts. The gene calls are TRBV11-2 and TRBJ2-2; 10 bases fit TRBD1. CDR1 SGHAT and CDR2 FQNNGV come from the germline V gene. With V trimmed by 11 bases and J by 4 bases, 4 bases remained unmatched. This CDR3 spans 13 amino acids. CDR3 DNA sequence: TGTGCCGTGCGGGACAGGGGCACCGGGGAGCTGTTTTTT. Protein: CAVRDRGTGELFF.

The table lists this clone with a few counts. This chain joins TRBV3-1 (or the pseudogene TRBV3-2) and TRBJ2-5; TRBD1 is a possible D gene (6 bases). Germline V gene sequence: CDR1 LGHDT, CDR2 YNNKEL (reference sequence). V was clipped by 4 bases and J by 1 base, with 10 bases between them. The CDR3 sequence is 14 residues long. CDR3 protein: CASSRDNLQETQYF. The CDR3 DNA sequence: TGTGCCAGCAGCCGGGACAACCTCCAAGAGACCCAGTACTTC.

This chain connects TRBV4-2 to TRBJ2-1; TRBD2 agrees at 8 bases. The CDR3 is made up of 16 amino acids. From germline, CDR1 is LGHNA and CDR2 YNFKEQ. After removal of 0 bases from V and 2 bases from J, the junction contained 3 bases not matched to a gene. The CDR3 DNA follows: TGTGCCAGCAGCCAAGATACTAGCGGTACCTACAATGAGCAGTTCTTC. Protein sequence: CASSQDTSGTYNEQFF.

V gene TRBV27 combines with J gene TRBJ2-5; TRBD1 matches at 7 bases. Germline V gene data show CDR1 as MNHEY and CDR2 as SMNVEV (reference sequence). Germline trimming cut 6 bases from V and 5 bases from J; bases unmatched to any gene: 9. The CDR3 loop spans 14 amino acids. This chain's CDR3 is CASSYTGAGETQYF. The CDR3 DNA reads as TGTGCCAGCAGCTACACAGGGGCAGGGGAGACCCAGTACTTC.

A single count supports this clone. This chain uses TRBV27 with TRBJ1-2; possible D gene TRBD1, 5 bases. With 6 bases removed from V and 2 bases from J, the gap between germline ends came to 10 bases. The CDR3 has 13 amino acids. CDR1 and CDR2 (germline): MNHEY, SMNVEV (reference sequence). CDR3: CASRAGSNYGYTF. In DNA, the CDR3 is TGTGCCAGCAGGGCAGGGTCGAACTATGGCTACACCTTC.

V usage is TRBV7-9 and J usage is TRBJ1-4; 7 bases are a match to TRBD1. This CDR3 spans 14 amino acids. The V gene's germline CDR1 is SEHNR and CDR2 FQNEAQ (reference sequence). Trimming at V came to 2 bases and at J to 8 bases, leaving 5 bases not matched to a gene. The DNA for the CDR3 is TGTGCCAGCAGCTTACAGGGGGTACGGGAAAAACTGTTTTTT. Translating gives CASSLQGVREKLFF. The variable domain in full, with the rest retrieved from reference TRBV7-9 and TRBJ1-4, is DTGVSQNPRHKITKRGQNVTFRCDPISEHNRLYWYRQTLGQGPEFLTYFQNEAQLEKSRLLSDRFSAERPKGSFSTLEIQRTEQGDSAMYLCASSLQGVREKLFFGSGTQLSVL.

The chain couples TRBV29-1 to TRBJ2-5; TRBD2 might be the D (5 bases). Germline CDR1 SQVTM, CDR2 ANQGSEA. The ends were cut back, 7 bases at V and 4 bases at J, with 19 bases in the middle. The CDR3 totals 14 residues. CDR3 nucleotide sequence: TGCAGCGCCGAACTGCCCGGGATTGGAGAGACCCAGTACTTC. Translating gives CSAELPGIGETQYF. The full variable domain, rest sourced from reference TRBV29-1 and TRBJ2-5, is SAVISQKPSRDICQRGTSLTIQCQVDSQVTMMFWYRQQPGQSLTLIATANQGSEATYESGFVIDKFPISRPNLTFSTLTVSNMSPEDSSIYLCSAELPGIGETQYFGPGTRLLVL.

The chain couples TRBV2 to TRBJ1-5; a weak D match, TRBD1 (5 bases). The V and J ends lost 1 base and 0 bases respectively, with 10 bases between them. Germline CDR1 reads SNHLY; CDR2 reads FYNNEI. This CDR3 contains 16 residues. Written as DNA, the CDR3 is TGTGCCAGCAGTGAAGGACAGCTACATAGCAATCAGCCCCAGCATTTT. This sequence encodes CASSEGQLHSNQPQHF. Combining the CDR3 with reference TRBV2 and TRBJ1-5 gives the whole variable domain EPEVTQTPSHQVTQMGQEVILRCVPISNHLYFYWYRQILGQKVEFLVSFYNNEISEKSEIFDDQFSVERPDGSNFTLKIRSTKLEDSAMYFCASSEGQLHSNQPQHFGDGTRLSIL.

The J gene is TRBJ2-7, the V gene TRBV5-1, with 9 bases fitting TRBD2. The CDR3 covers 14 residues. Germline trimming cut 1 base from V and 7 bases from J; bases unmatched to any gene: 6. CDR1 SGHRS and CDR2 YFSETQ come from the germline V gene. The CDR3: CASSLIAGEDEQYF. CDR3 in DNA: TGCGCCAGCAGCTTGATAGCGGGAGAGGATGAGCAGTACTTC.